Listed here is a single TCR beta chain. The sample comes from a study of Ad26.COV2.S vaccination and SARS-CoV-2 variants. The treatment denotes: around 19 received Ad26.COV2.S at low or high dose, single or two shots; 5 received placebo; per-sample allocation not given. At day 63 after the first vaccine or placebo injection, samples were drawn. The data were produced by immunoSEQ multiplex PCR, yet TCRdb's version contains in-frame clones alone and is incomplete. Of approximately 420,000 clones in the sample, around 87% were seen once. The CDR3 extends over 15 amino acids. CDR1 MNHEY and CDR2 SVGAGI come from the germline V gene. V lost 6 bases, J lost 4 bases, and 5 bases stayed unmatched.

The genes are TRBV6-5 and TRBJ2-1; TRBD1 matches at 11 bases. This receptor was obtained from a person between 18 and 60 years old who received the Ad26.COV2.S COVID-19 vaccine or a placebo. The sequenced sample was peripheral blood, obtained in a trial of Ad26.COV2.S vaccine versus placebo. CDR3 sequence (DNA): TGTGCCAGCAGACTGGGACAGGGGGAATACAATGAGCAGTTCTTC. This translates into CASRLGQGEYNEQFF.